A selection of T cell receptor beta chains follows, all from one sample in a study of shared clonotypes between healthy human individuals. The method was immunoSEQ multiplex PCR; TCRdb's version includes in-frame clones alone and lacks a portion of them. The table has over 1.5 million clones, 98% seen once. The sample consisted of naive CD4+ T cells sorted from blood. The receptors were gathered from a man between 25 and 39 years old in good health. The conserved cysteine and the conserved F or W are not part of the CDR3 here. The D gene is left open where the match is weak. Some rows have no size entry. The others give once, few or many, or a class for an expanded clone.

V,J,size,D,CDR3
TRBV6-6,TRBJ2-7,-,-,ASRTSAGSYEQY
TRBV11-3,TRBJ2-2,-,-,ASSPSAQGDTGELF
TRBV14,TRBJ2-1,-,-,ASSPIGGGYNEQF
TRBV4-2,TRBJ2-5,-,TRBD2,ASSPPSAGGRETQY
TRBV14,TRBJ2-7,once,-,ASSQDVVDEQY
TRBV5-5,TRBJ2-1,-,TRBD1,ASSWTGGYNEQF
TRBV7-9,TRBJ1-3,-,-,ASSLYEGTSGNTIY
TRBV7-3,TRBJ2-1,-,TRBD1,ASSRDREVSSEQF
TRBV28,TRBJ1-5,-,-,ASTSVGGGLSNQPQH
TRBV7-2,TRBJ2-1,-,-,ASSSTWGSYNEQF
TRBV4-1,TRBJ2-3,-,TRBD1,ASSQGSRQGTQY
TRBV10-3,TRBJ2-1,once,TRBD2,ASREASGNEQF
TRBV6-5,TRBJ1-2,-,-,ASSYSGAGYT
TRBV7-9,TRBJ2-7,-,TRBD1,ASSPRTGLGESY
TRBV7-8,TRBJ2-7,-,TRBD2,ASSSSRGATYEQY
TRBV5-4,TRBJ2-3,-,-,ASSLTKRADTQY
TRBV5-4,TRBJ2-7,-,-,ASSLAVAGVYEQY
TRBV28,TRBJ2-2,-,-,ASLRTGANTGELF
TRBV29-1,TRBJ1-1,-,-,SVKTGTNTEAF
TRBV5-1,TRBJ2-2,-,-,ASTLLGMVSGELF
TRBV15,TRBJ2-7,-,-,ATSRDRGRFEQY
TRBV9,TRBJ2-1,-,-,ASSARTGSYNEQF
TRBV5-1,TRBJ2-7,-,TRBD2,ASSPKTSGSGYEQY
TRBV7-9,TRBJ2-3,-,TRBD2,ASSLATASGTDTQY
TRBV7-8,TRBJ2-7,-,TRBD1,ASSRTGGAREQY
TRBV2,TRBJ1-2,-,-,ASSEVYGYT
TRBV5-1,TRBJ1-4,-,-,ASSLIQAGEKLF
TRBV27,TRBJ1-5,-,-,ASSLVSGYSNQPQH
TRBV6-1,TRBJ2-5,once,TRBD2,ASRRAGGETQY
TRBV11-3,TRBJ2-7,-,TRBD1,ASSPRTGYEQY
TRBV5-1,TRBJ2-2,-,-,ASSFDLSPVF